At least ten counts were recorded for the clone carrying this TCR beta chain. Germline V gene lookup returns CDR1 SGDLS and CDR2 YYNGEE. This CDR3 has 15 residues. V was cut by 0 bases and J by 2 bases, with 12 bases left in between. The record originates from a study of metastatic and nonmetastatic thyroid tumors. As for the study in general: Thyroid patients, malignant and benign, had repertoires compared across blood and tumor or nodule tissue.

Ahead of thyroid surgery, no patient had received treatment of any kind. From the PCR reads, TCRdb re-called clones with MiXCR. The repertoire includes 20,000 to 30,000 clones, under 15% of them detected once, and about 13% sits in the top ten. Sequencing was done on a sample of blood. The sequence came from a female donor with papillary thyroid cancer or a benign thyroid nodule (not recorded which). Some clones in this sample may be carry-over from other donors' samples. This chain connects TRBV9 to TRBJ2-7; the D gene is possibly TRBD2 (5 bases). The CDR3 loop reads CASSVGAGPAYEQYF. CDR3 in DNA: TGTGCCAGCAGCGTAGGGGCGGGCCCAGCCTACGAGCAGTACTTC.